The clone carrying this TCR beta chain came up a few times. These data come from a study of metastatic and nonmetastatic thyroid tumors. Whole-study context: Where malignant and benign thyroid patients were concerned, repertoires were compared across blood and tumor or nodule tissue.

Germline V gene sequence: CDR1 MNHNS, CDR2 SASEGT. The CDR3 sequence is 16 residues long. J was trimmed by 3 bases and V by 7 bases; bases with no gene match: 11. No treatment of any kind had been given to any patient before thyroid surgery. TCRdb re-called clones via MiXCR from the PCR reads. The table has 20,000 to 25,000 clones, approximately 29% seen once; the top ten hold around an eighth. The chain couples TRBV6-1 to TRBJ2-1; 8 bases match TRBD2. This sequence originates from a female donor with papillary thyroid cancer or a benign thyroid nodule (not recorded which). Some clones in this sample may be carry-over from other donors' samples. Material: blood. The CDR3 spells CASIPRTSPFYNEQFF. DNA of the CDR3: TGTGCCAGCATACCCAGGACTAGCCCCTTCTACAATGAGCAGTTCTTC.